This TCR beta chain was sequenced during a study of spatial heterogeneity in lung cancer. Study context: The mean occurrence of each unique TCR and UMI combination in raw reads exceeded eight.

J lost 4 bases, V lost 3 bases, and 6 bases had no gene match. CDR3 size: 15 residues. Per germline, CDR1 DFQATT and CDR2 SNEGSKA (reference sequence). TCRdb independently ran MiXCR on the 5' RACE reads; one entry per CDR3 protein. The sample contains more than 20,000 distinct CDR3 sequences, just under 6% of which appear only once. Documented time point: sample taken at primary tumor resection. The chain combines TRBV20-1 with TRBJ1-3, with 10 bases lining up with TRBD1. The origin of this receptor is a male donor with early-stage non-small cell lung cancer. Sequenced material: PBMCs, taken at surgery. The CDR3 loop reads CSASRQGASGNTIYF. The DNA of the CDR3 is TGCAGTGCTAGCCGACAGGGGGCATCCGGAAACACCATATATTTT.